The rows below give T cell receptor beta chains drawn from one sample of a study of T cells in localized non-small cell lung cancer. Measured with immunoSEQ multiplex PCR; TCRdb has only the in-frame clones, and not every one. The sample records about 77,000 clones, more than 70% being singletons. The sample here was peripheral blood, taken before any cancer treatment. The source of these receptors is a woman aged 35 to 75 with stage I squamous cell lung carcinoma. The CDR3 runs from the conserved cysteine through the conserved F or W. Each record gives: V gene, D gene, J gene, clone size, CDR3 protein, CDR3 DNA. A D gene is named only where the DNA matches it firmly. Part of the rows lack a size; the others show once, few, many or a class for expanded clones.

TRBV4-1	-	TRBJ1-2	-	CASSRLMTGVSYGYTF	TGCGCCAGCAGCCGTTTGATGACAGGAGTGTCCTATGGCTACACCTTC
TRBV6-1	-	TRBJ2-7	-	CASSLDSDYEQYF	TGTGCCAGCAGTCTGGACAGCGACTACGAGCAGTACTTC
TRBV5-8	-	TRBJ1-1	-	CASSLAGFGGTEAFF	TGTGCCAGCAGCTTGGCCGGGTTCGGCGGCACTGAAGCTTTCTTT
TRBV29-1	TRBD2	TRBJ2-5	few	CSVRLAGRQETQYF	TGCAGCGTCCGACTAGCGGGGAGGCAAGAGACCCAGTACTTC
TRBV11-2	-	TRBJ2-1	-	CASSFGTVGPNEQFF	TGTGCCAGCAGCTTCGGTACAGTAGGTCCCAATGAGCAGTTCTTC
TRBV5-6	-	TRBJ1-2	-	CASSLGREEIDYGYTF	TGTGCCAGCAGCCTAGGAAGAGAGGAGATTGACTATGGCTACACCTTC
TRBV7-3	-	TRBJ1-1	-	CASSFGGMNTEAFF	TGTGCCAGCAGCTTTGGGGGGATGAACACTGAAGCTTTCTTT
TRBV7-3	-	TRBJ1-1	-	CASSFGRDTEAFF	TGTGCCAGCAGCTTCGGCAGGGACACTGAAGCTTTCTTT
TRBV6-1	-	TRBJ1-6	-	CASSEGGSYNSPLHF	TGTGCCAGCAGTGAAGGGGGCAGCTATAATTCACCCCTCCACTTT
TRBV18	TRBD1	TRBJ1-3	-	CASSPPTGENTIYF	TGTGCCAGCTCACCACCGACAGGGGAAAACACCATATATTTT
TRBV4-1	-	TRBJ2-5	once	CASSQEHQETQYF	TGCGCCAGCAGCCAAGAACACCAAGAGACCCAGTACTTC
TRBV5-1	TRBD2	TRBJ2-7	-	CASSSMTSGGAEQYF	TGCGCCAGCAGCTCGATGACTAGCGGGGGGGCCGAGCAGTACTTC
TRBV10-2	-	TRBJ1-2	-	CASSENRVEGYTF	TGCGCCAGTAGTGAGAACAGGGTCGAGGGCTACACCTTC
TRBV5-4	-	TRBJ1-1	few	CASTGDGNTEAFF	TGTGCCAGCACCGGGGACGGTAACACTGAAGCTTTCTTT
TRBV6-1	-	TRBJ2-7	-	CASSETPNLEQYF	TGTGCCAGCAGTGAAACCCCTAACCTCGAGCAGTACTTC
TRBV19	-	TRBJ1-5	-	CASRGGMIGNQPQHF	TGTGCCAGTAGGGGGGGAATGATCGGCAATCAGCCCCAGCATTTT
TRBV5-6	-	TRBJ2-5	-	CASIRGLQETQYF	TGTGCCAGCATCCGGGGACTCCAAGAGACCCAGTACTTC
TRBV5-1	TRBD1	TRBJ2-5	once	CASSRSRDRTSGETQYF	TGCGCCAGCAGCCGGTCCCGGGACAGGACTTCGGGTGAGACCCAGTACTTC
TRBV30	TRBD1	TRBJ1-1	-	CAWSKDRGGTEAFF	TGTGCCTGGAGCAAAGACAGGGGAGGTACTGAAGCTTTCTTT
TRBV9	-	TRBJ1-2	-	CASSERSGSDGGYTF	TGTGCCAGCAGCGAGCGGTCGGGGTCTGATGGTGGCTACACCTTC
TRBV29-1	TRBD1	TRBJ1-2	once	CSVQLAGQLNGYTF	TGCAGCGTGCAGCTCGCGGGACAGTTGAATGGCTACACCTTC
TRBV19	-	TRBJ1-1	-	CASTARTVNTEAFF	TGTGCCAGTACCGCCCGGACAGTGAACACTGAAGCTTTCTTT
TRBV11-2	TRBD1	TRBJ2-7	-	CASSLYRGSYEQYF	TGTGCCAGCAGCTTATACAGGGGGTCCTACGAGCAGTACTTC
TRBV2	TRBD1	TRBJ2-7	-	CASSEGQGATYEQYF	TGTGCCAGCAGTGAGGGACAGGGGGCGACCTACGAGCAGTACTTC
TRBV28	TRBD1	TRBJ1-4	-	CASSPPTGGWGTNEKLFF	TGTGCCAGCAGCCCTCCGACAGGGGGCTGGGGTACTAATGAAAAACTGTTTTTT
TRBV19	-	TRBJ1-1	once	CASSMEGGTEAFF	TGTGCCAGTAGTATGGAAGGGGGCACTGAAGCTTTCTTT
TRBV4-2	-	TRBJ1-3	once	CASSPGGGPSGNTIYF	TGTGCCAGCAGCCCTGGCGGGGGCCCCTCTGGAAACACCATATATTTT
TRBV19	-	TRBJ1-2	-	CASRERVYGYTF	TGTGCCAGTAGAGAGAGGGTATATGGCTACACCTTC
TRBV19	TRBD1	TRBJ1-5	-	CASSIQGAGNQPQHF	TGTGCCAGTAGTATTCAGGGGGCGGGCAATCAGCCCCAGCATTTT
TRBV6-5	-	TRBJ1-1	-	CASSYSGAGTEAFF	TGTGCCAGCAGTTACTCAGGGGCCGGCACTGAAGCTTTCTTT
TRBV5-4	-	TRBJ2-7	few	CASSWGDGSYEQYF	TGTGCCAGCAGCTGGGGGGACGGCTCCTACGAGCAGTACTTC
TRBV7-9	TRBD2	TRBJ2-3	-	CASSLTSGTTDTQYF	TGTGCCAGCAGCTTAACTAGCGGTACCACAGATACGCAGTATTTT
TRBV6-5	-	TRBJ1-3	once	CASRKEGSGNTIYF	TGTGCCAGCAGAAAGGAGGGTTCTGGAAACACCATATATTTT
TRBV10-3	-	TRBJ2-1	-	CAISGDETFEQFF	TGTGCCATCAGTGGGGACGAGACTTTTGAGCAGTTCTTC
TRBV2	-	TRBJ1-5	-	CASSLDSGDQPQHF	TGTGCCAGCAGTCTCGACAGTGGAGATCAGCCCCAGCATTTT
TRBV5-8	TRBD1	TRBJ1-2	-	CASSYRDRVNYGYTF	TGTGCCAGCAGCTACCGGGACAGAGTTAACTATGGCTACACCTTC
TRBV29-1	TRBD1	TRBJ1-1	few	CSVARQGETEAFF	TGCAGCGTTGCTCGACAGGGTGAGACTGAAGCTTTCTTT
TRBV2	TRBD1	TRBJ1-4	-	CASTVDRGDEKLFF	TGTGCCAGCACCGTGGACAGGGGTGACGAAAAACTGTTTTTT
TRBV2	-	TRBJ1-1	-	CASSEAVAPAEAFF	TGTGCCAGCAGTGAAGCAGTGGCTCCTGCTGAAGCTTTCTTT
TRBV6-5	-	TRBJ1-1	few	CASSDTEAFF	TGTGCCAGCAGCGACACTGAAGCTTTCTTT
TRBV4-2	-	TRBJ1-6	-	CASSQDLGSPLHF	TGTGCCAGCAGCCAAGACTTGGGATCACCCCTCCACTTT
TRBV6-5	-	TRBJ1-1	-	CASSSKRVYTEAFF	TGTGCCAGCAGTTCAAAAAGGGTGTACACTGAAGCTTTCTTT
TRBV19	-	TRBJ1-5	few	CASRSGNNQPQHF	TGTGCCAGTAGATCAGGGAACAATCAGCCCCAGCATTTT
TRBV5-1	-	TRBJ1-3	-	CASSFGPTVAGNTIYF	TGCGCCAGCAGCTTTGGTCCGACAGTGGCGGGAAACACCATATATTTT
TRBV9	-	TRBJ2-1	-	CASSPGPDNEQFF	TGTGCCAGCAGCCCGGGACCCGACAATGAGCAGTTCTTC
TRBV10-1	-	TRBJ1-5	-	CASSKDSNQPQHF	TGCGCCAGCAGTAAGGATAGCAATCAGCCCCAGCATTTT
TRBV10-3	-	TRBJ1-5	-	CASAENYRDQPQHF	TGTGCCAGCGCCGAAAATTACAGGGATCAGCCCCAGCATTTT
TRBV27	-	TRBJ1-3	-	CATMGFSSGNTIYF	TGTGCCACGATGGGGTTCAGCTCTGGAAACACCATATATTTT
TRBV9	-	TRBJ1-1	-	CASSVGPVEGAEAFF	TGTGCCAGCAGCGTAGGCCCCGTCGAAGGGGCTGAAGCTTTCTTT
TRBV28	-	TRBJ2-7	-	CASSPPRQGGGYEQYF	TGTGCCAGCAGTCCCCCTCGACAGGGAGGAGGCTACGAGCAGTACTTC
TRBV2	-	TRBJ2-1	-	CASSEERLNEQFF	TGTGCCAGCAGTGAAGAAAGGCTAAATGAGCAGTTCTTC
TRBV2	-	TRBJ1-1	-	CASTANTEAFF	TGTGCCAGCACGGCGAACACTGAAGCTTTCTTT
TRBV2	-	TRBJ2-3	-	CASKDVEDTQYF	TGTGCCAGCAAAGACGTCGAGGATACGCAGTATTTT
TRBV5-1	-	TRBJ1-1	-	CASSLVRDRGPLNTEAFF	TGCGCCAGCAGCTTGGTACGGGACCGGGGGCCCCTGAACACTGAAGCTTTCTTT